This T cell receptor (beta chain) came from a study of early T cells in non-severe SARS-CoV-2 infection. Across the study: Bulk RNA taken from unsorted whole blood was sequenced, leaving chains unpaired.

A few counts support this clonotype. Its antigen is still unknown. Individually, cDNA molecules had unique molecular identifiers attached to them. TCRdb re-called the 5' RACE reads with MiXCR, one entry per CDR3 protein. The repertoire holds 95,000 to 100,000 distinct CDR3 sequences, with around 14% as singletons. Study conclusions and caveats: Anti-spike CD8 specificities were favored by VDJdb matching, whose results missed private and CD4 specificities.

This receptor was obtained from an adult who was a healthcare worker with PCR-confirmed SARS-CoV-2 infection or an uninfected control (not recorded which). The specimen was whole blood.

In DNA form, the CDR3 reads TGTGCCAGCAGTTTACCGGGGGTTCCTTCCTACGAGCAGTACTTC. The encoded protein is CASSLPGVPSYEQYF. This sequence joins TRBV28 and TRBJ2-7; weak D call: TRBD2 (6 bases). V gave up 2 bases and J gave up 1 base, with 12 bases separating them. The germline CDR1 and CDR2 sequences are MDHEN and SYDVKM. The CDR3 length is 15 residues.